This TCR beta chain appears in the sequencing data of a study of blood T cell repertoires in COVID-19. Study context: PBMCs, B-cell-depleted T cells, or T cells provided the cDNA or gDNA that made up the material.

Per germline, CDR1 LNHDA and CDR2 SQIVND (reference sequence). This CDR3 has 14 residues. The ends were cut back, 3 bases at V and 4 bases at J, with 13 bases in the middle. Sequencing was performed with immunoSEQ multiplex PCR; in TCRdb, only in-frame clones are kept and a portion is missing. This sample yields around 400,000 clones, of which around 87% are seen a single time; roughly 2.1% belongs to the top ten. The TCR was taken from a woman in her fifties or sixties with COVID-19, enrolled during active disease. The sample was peripheral blood. The genes are TRBV19 and TRBJ2-7; TRBD1 is a possible D gene (6 bases). The CDR3 DNA reads TGTGCCAGTAGTATTGAGACAGGAGCGTACGAGCAGTACTTC. It is translated as CASSIETGAYEQYF. The full variable domain, its missing parts supplied by reference TRBV19 and TRBJ2-7, is DGGITQSPKYLFRKEGQNVTLSCEQNLNHDAMYWYRQDPGQGLRLIYYSQIVNDFQKGDIAEGYSVSREKKESFPLTVTSAQKNPTAFYLCASSIETGAYEQYFGPGTRLTVT.